Listed here are 7 T cell receptor beta chains from one sample, sequenced in a study of blood T cell repertoires in COVID-19. Libraries were prepared by immunoSEQ multiplex PCR; TCRdb keeps only in-frame clonotypes and omits some of them. Of tens of thousands of clones listed, around 85% are singletons. The sample taken for sequencing was peripheral blood. The receptor source for this set is a woman older than 75 with active or convalescent COVID-19.

This chain uses TRBV5-1 with TRBJ2-1; D call uncertain. CDR3 length: 14 residues. Per the germline V gene, CDR1 is SGHRS and CDR2 is YFSETQ. Trimming pared 3 bases from V and 5 bases from J, leaving 12 bases between. CDR3 amino acids: CASSSLTRNNEQFF. DNA of the CDR3: TGCGCCAGCAGCTCGCTGACGAGGAACAATGAGCAGTTCTTC. The full variable domain, completed using reference TRBV5-1 and TRBJ2-1, is KAGVTQTPRYLIKTRGQQVTLSCSPISGHRSVSWYQQTPGQGLQFLFEYFSETQRNKGNFPGRFSGRQFSNSRSEMNVSTLELGDSALYLCASSSLTRNNEQFFGPGTRLTVL.

The gene calls are TRBV5-8 and TRBJ1-2, with 9 bases matching TRBD1. V was pared by 3 bases and J by 3 bases, with 6 bases of the junction left unmatched. The CDR3 extends over 15 amino acids. Germline CDR1 SGHTS, CDR2 YDEGEE. The DNA of the CDR3 is TGTGCCAGCAGCTGGGGACAGGGATGGGACTATGGCTACACCTTC. Protein product: CASSWGQGWDYGYTF.

The chain links TRBV6-2 or TRBV6-3 to TRBJ1-2, with 12 bases that match TRBD1. Germline lookup yields CDR1 MNHEY and CDR2 SVGEGT. The junction had 12 bases not matched to a gene; V was cut back by 6 bases and J by 4 bases. This CDR3 region has 17 residues. The CDR3 is CASSRPGQGAGGYGYTF. For the CDR3, the DNA is TGTGCCAGCAGCCGACCGGGACAGGGGGCTGGAGGCTATGGCTACACCTTC.

The chain is built from TRBV29-1 and TRBJ1-5, with a weak D call TRBD1 (5 bases). The length of the CDR3 is 15 residues. Trimming removed 4 bases from V and 1 base from J, with 14 bases in between. CDR1 and CDR2 from the germline V gene are SQVTM and ANQGSEA. The CDR3 is CSVGSDRASNQPQHF. The CDR3 DNA follows: TGCAGCGTTGGGAGCGACAGAGCAAGCAATCAGCCCCAGCATTTT. The full variable domain, its missing parts supplied by reference TRBV29-1 and TRBJ1-5, is SAVISQKPSRDICQRGTSLTIQCQVDSQVTMMFWYRQQPGQSLTLIATANQGSEATYESGFVIDKFPISRPNLTFSTLTVSNMSPEDSSIYLCSVGSDRASNQPQHFGDGTRLSIL.

This chain links TRBV7-2 with TRBJ2-7, with a tentative D call TRBD2 (6 bases). Between the trimmed V and J ends, which lost 5 bases and 0 bases, there was a span of 17 bases. Germline V gene data show CDR1 as SGHTA and CDR2 as FQGNSA. The CDR3 spans 16 residues. The CDR3 bases are TGTGCCAGCAGCCCTCTAGCGCTTGGTAGCTCCTACGAGCAGTACTTC. Translating gives CASSPLALGSSYEQYF.

The V call is TRBV5-1, the J call TRBJ1-2; 8 bases are a match to TRBD1. The CDR3 runs 17 residues. CDR1 is SGHRS, CDR2 YFSETQ, per germline. Trimming cost V 3 bases and J 0 bases; bases outside gene matches: 10. This chain's CDR3 is CASSSRTGSFSNYGYTF. In DNA, the CDR3 is TGCGCCAGCAGCTCCCGGACAGGGTCATTTTCTAACTATGGCTACACCTTC.

This chain joins TRBV5-6 and TRBJ1-4, with TRBD1 matching 8 bases. Trimming at V came to 4 bases and at J to 7 bases, leaving 9 bases not matched to a gene. Germline CDR1 reads SGHDT; CDR2 reads YYEEEE. CDR3 size: 15 residues. The CDR3 DNA sequence: TGTGCCAGCAGCCTGAGACAGGGGAGAGTTGAAAAACTGTTTTTT. It translates to CASSLRQGRVEKLFF.